This is a list of T cell receptor beta chains from one sample in a study of T-cell memory formation after mild COVID-19. TCRdb re-called the 5' RACE reads through MiXCR, storing one row per CDR3 protein. The sample carries roughly 200,000 distinct CDR3 sequences, roughly 16% recorded once. Sample: PBMCs or a T cell subset sorted from them (not recorded which). The receptors originated from an adult woman who had mild COVID-19 (a few samples of this study predate the infection). Cell type and time point are not known. Both conserved end residues are part of each CDR3. The D gene is left open where the match is weak. Size is stated for part of the rows, as once, few or many counts, or as a class when the clone is expanded.

CDR3 | DNA | J | V | size | D
CSVDGQSTYNEQFF | TGCAGCGTTGATGGCCAGTCAACCTACAATGAGCAGTTCTTC | TRBJ2-1 | TRBV29-1 | - | -
CASRDPGTTREAFF | TGTGCCAGCAGAGACCCAGGGACCACCCGCGAAGCTTTCTTT | TRBJ1-1 | TRBV25-1 | - | -
CASSYFGGSSYEQYF | TGTGCCAGCAGCTACTTCGGGGGTAGCTCCTACGAGCAGTACTTC | TRBJ2-7 | TRBV3-1 | few | -
CASSFAGTEAFF | TGTGCCAGCAGTTTTGCGGGCACTGAAGCTTTCTTT | TRBJ1-1 | TRBV12-3/TRBV12-4 | few | -
CATSDLTDSDGGRLLTDTQYF | TGTGCCACCAGTGATTTGACTGACAGTGATGGTGGTAGGCTTCTCACAGATACGCAGTATTTT | TRBJ2-3 | TRBV24-1 | - | -
CATSRGGLSDGETQYF | TGTGCCACCAGCAGAGGGGGACTCAGCGACGGAGAGACCCAGTACTTC | TRBJ2-5 | TRBV15 | few | -
CAWSTRQGRRPYEQYF | TGTGCCTGGAGTACCCGCCAGGGGCGTCGGCCCTACGAGCAGTACTTC | TRBJ2-7 | TRBV30 | many | -
CASSSLGPQYF | TGTGCCAGCAGTTCCTTAGGGCCGCAGTATTTT | TRBJ2-3 | TRBV12-3/TRBV12-4 | - | -
CASSFEANYGYTF | TGTGCCAGCAGCTTTGAGGCGAACTATGGCTACACCTTC | TRBJ1-2 | TRBV7-9 | few | -
CASSIDWAKNIQYF | TGTGCCAGCAGTATAGACTGGGCCAAAAACATTCAGTACTTC | TRBJ2-4 | TRBV9 | - | -
CAWSGAQETQYF | TGTGCCTGGAGTGGGGCCCAGGAGACCCAGTACTTC | TRBJ2-5 | TRBV30 | - | -
CASSSPGHGDTEAFF | TGTGCCAGCAGCTCTCCGGGACACGGGGACACTGAAGCTTTCTTT | TRBJ1-1 | TRBV11-2 | - | -
CASSPEQRHTYGYTF | TGTGCCAGCTCACCCGAACAAAGACACACCTATGGCTACACCTTC | TRBJ1-2 | TRBV18 | - | -
CASWREGQTQYF | TGTGCCAGCTGGCGGGAGGGACAGACCCAGTACTTC | TRBJ2-5 | TRBV3-1 | - | TRBD2
CASSLLLENNEQFF | TGCGCCAGCAGCTTACTTTTAGAGAACAATGAGCAGTTCTTC | TRBJ2-1 | TRBV5-1 | - | -
CASSVSGGRDNEQFF | TGTGCCAGCAGCGTTAGCGGGGGCCGAGACAATGAGCAGTTCTTC | TRBJ2-1 | TRBV5-4 | - | TRBD2
CASSLGPGDYNEQFF | TGCGCCAGCAGCTTGGGACCGGGAGATTACAATGAGCAGTTCTTC | TRBJ2-1 | TRBV5-1 | few | -
CASSRWDRGTDTQYF | TGTGCCAGCAGCCGTTGGGACAGGGGCACAGATACGCAGTATTTT | TRBJ2-3 | TRBV7-3 | few | TRBD1